This TCR beta chain emerged from a study of regulatory T cells in long-lasting Graves disease. Study-wide results and caveats: In persistent patients, shared public clonotypes (around 2,500) outnumbered those in new patients (roughly 1,000). TCR diversity was lower in persistent than newly diagnosed Graves' disease. Gene preferences differed: TRBV28, TRBJ1-2, TRBJ2-5 in persistent cases.

Described time point: newly diagnosed GD, antithyroid drugs for less than 3 months. RNA extracted from PBMCs served as the sequencing template. This clonotype occurred many times. What it recognizes is unknown. Libraries of TCR beta came from iRepertoire HTBI primers plus Arm-PCR of CDR3 regions. Original data processing: Identification yielded about 66 TRBV and 11 to 15 TRBJ segments across samples. TCRdb recomputed calls from the multiplex PCR reads with MiXCR, one row per CDR3 protein. The authors' filters were not applied to this entry. This sample carries about 380,000 distinct CDR3 sequences, about a sixth of them seen once, and the ten largest clones take approximately 21%. The CDR3 spans 14 residues. The V gene end was trimmed by 6 bases and the J gene end by 5 bases; junction bases not matched to a gene: 3. Germline V lookup: CDR1 MNHNS, CDR2 SASEGT.

The chain is built from TRBV6-1 and TRBJ2-2, with 10 positions matching TRBD1. The sample in question was peripheral blood mononuclear cells (PBMCs), obtained at new diagnosis, from a patient treated with antithyroid drugs. This sequence was found in a female donor with Graves disease. The CDR3 coding sequence is TGTGCCAGCAGGGACAGGGGGGCGACCGGGGAGCTGTTTTTT. Amino acid sequence: CASRDRGATGELFF.